This TCR beta chain emerged from a study of blood T cell repertoires in COVID-19. Study-level information: Researchers got acute and convalescent COVID-19 samples from the United States, Italy and Spain. T cells, B-cell-depleted T cells, or PBMCs supplied cDNA or gDNA.

In the original processing: Using reference gene primer amplification, nucleated cell counts were estimated. TCRdb keeps only in-frame clones here, not all; method: immunoSEQ multiplex PCR. V, J and clone size are those of that table, while D and trimming were read from the DNA. The table lists approximately 200,000 clones, approximately 88% of them singletons, with 4% to 5% in the top ten. V lost 5 bases, J lost 1 base, and 9 bases lay in between. CDR1 and CDR2 (germline): SGHTA, FQGNSA. This CDR3 is 14 amino acids long. The chain recombines TRBV7-2 with TRBJ2-1; tentatively, D is TRBD2 (5 bases). The material sequenced was peripheral blood. The TCR comes from a woman younger than 45 with acute or convalescent COVID-19. In DNA form, the CDR3 reads TGTGCCAGCAGCCGTCCGGGGTCCTACAATGAGCAGTTCTTC. It specifies CASSRPGSYNEQFF.